This T cell receptor (beta chain) derives from a study of blood T cell repertoires in COVID-19. Germline loops: CDR1 LGHNA, CDR2 YSLEER. CDR3 size: 15 residues. The V end was cut by 2 bases, the J end by 8 bases, with 15 bases between. This table comes from immunoSEQ multiplex PCR, and its TCRdb copy is limited to in-frame clones, with some not included. The sample includes 210,000 or so clones, more than 80% of them seen just once. During active infection, Seattle patients enrolled and were then monitored through disease. The receptor's source is a woman aged 25 to 39 with COVID-19, enrolled during active disease. Source material: peripheral blood. The gene calls are TRBV4-3 and TRBJ1-4; D not certain. The CDR3 protein is CASSQTASSGEKLFF. The CDR3 bases are TGCGCCAGCAGCCAAACGGCCTCATCGGGGGAAAAACTGTTTTTT.